The next 15 T cell receptor beta chains were all read from a single sample in a study of shared clonotypes between healthy human individuals. Here immunoSEQ multiplex PCR was the method, and the copy in TCRdb shows in-frame clones only, minus some. The table includes 2 million to 2.5 million clones, approximately 94% detected once. Sequences were obtained from naive CD4+ T cells sorted from blood. Subset indicated: CD45RA+ positively selected. Receptors were obtained from a man aged 18 to 35 in good health.

The CDR3 DNA reads TGTGCCAGCAGCGTAGGAGGGGCGGGATACAATGAGCAGTTCTTC. This gives the protein CASSVGGAGYNEQFF. The genes are TRBV9 and TRBJ2-1; TRBD2 might be the D (6 bases). V was shortened by 0 bases and J by 4 bases, with 11 bases between the two germline ends. The CDR3 has 15 residues. Germline CDR1 SGDLS, CDR2 YYNGEE.

The gene calls are TRBV10-3 and TRBJ1-4, with 7 bases fitting TRBD1. V dropped 5 bases and J dropped 8; count of bases not matched to a gene: 8. The CDR3 is made up of 14 amino acids. From germline, CDR1 is ENHRY and CDR2 SYGVKD. The CDR3 DNA reads as TGTGCCATCAGTAATAGACAGGGTAACGAAAAACTGTTTTTT. This codes for CAISNRQGNEKLFF.

This chain links TRBV6-6 with TRBJ2-1; 8 bases are a match to TRBD2. Germline V gene lookup returns CDR1 MNHNY and CDR2 SVGAGI (reference sequence). With 9 bases clipped from V and 4 bases from J, the junction kept 11 bases outside the gene matches. The CDR3 is 15 residues long. In nucleotides, the CDR3 is TGTGCCAGTGCGGGGGCGGGAGGATCTTACAATGAGCAGTTCTTC. This sequence encodes CASAGAGGSYNEQFF.

This chain connects TRBV5-6 to TRBJ2-3; D is undetermined. The CDR3 is made up of 13 amino acids. Per the germline V gene, CDR1 is SGHDT and CDR2 is YYEEEE. The V and J ends lost 4 bases and 5 bases respectively, with 11 bases between them. The CDR3 is CASSPWAIDTQYF. DNA for the CDR3: TGTGCCAGCAGCCCCTGGGCGATAGATACGCAGTATTTT.

The count of this clone is one. The gene calls are TRBV30 and TRBJ2-1, with D perhaps assigned TRBD1 or TRBD2 (5 bases each). The CDR3 loop spans 18 amino acids. The V end was cut by 2 bases, the J end by 4 bases, with 24 bases between. Germline loops: CDR1 GTSNPN, CDR2 SVGIG (reference sequence). The CDR3 DNA reads TGTGCCTGGAGTACCCAGGGCGTTTGGGGTGGGGAGTACAATGAGCAGTTCTTC. It codes for CAWSTQGVWGGEYNEQFF.

The gene calls are TRBV11-2 and TRBJ2-2; D is uncertain. Per the germline V gene, CDR1 is SGHAT and CDR2 is FQNNGV. The CDR3 loop spans 14 amino acids. The V gene lost 1 base and the J gene lost 6 bases, with 9 bases spanning the gap. The CDR3 DNA reads TGTGCCAGCAGCTTAGTTGGCGCCCCCGGGGAGCTGTTTTTT. Translated, it gives CASSLVGAPGELFF. The variable domain in full, with the rest retrieved from reference TRBV11-2 and TRBJ2-2, is EAGVAQSPRYKIIEKRQSVAFWCNPISGHATLYWYQQILGQGPKLLIQFQNNGVVDDSQLPKDRFSAERLKGVDSTLKIQPAKLEDSAVYLCASSLVGAPGELFFGEGSRLTVL.

The V and J genes are TRBV7-6 and TRBJ1-5; D remains unclear. V was cut by 4 bases and J by 5 bases, with 18 bases left in between. Germline assignment: CDR1 SGHVS and CDR2 FNYEAQ. The CDR3 has 16 amino acids. CDR3 sequence reads: CASSSLPGLADQPQHF. CDR3 DNA: TGTGCCAGCAGCTCATTACCCGGACTGGCAGATCAGCCCCAGCATTTT. Full variable domain (rest looked up from reference TRBV7-6 and TRBJ1-5): GAGVSQSPRYKVTKRGQDVALRCDPISGHVSLYWYRQALGQGPEFLTYFNYEAQQDKSGLPNDRFSAERPEGSISTLTIQRTEQRDSAMYRCASSSLPGLADQPQHFGDGTRLSIL.

The chain has TRBV30 and TRBJ2-1; 12 bases are shared with TRBD2. Trimming at V came to 7 bases and at J to 6 bases, leaving 7 bases not matched to a gene. CDR1 GTSNPN and CDR2 SVGIG come from the germline V gene (reference sequence). The CDR3 is made up of 14 amino acids. The DNA for the CDR3 is TGTGCCTCCGCCACTAGCGGGGGGACCAATGAGCAGTTCTTC. As protein: CASATSGGTNEQFF.

The chain has TRBV4-1 and TRBJ2-5; 10 nucleotides align to TRBD2. Germline values: CDR1 MGHRA, CDR2 YSYEKL. V gave up 4 bases and J gave up 2 bases; unmatched junction bases: 7. The CDR3 contains 16 residues. The CDR3 loop reads CASSRLAGGRQETQYF. Here the CDR3 DNA reads TGCGCCAGCAGCCGATTAGCGGGGGGCAGACAAGAGACCCAGTACTTC.

CDR3 in DNA: TGTGCCAGCAGCAAAGTAGGGGACAGGATGAACACTGAAGCTTTCTTT. This codes for CASSKVGDRMNTEAFF. The V gene is TRBV21-1, the J gene TRBJ1-1; the listed D gene, TRBD1, was not tested against the DNA. TRBV21-1 counts as a pseudogene. The CDR3 is 16 residues long.

The rearrangement uses TRBV9 and TRBJ2-1; D may be TRBD1 (5 bases). Germline V gives CDR1 SGDLS, CDR2 YYNGEE. The length of the CDR3 is 15 residues. Trimming left V 0 bases short and J 8 bases short, with 15 bases between. This chain's CDR3 is CASSVVGAGFDEQFF. The CDR3, as DNA: TGTGCCAGCAGCGTAGTTGGGGCCGGGTTCGATGAGCAGTTCTTC.

V is TRBV10-2 and J is TRBJ2-7; 9 bases line up with TRBD1. The CDR3 consists of 15 residues. Trimming took 3 bases from V and 7 from J; bases not matched to a gene: 10. Germline CDR1 and CDR2: WSHSY and SAAADI. This chain's CDR3 is CASSEGTGTPWEQYF. The CDR3 DNA sequence: TGCGCCAGCAGTGAAGGGACAGGGACCCCGTGGGAGCAGTACTTC.

The chain combines TRBV18 with TRBJ2-1, with 10 bases fitting TRBD2. J lost 6 bases, V lost 6 bases, and 11 bases had no gene match. The V gene's germline CDR1 is KGHSH and CDR2 LQKENI. The CDR3 spans 16 residues. The CDR3 spells CASSILAGGSLNEQFF. The CDR3 coding sequence is TGTGCCAGCTCCATCTTAGCGGGGGGATCACTCAATGAGCAGTTCTTC.

V usage is TRBV19 and J usage is TRBJ1-2; D gene unclear. The ends were cut back, 5 bases at V and 2 bases at J, with 6 bases in the middle. Germline lookup yields CDR1 LNHDA and CDR2 SQIVND (reference sequence). The CDR3 spans 12 residues. The CDR3 region has the DNA TGTGCCAGTAGTTGGGAGAACTATGGCTACACCTTC. It yields the protein CASSWENYGYTF.

The chain is built from TRBV15 and TRBJ1-1; the D is unclear. Germline V CDR1 and CDR2: LNHNV, YYDKDF (reference sequence). This CDR3 comprises 15 residues. V lost 0 bases, J lost 0 bases, and 8 bases lay in between. CDR3 DNA: TGTGCCACCAGCAGAGAGTGGATCATGAACACTGAAGCTTTCTTT. It is translated as CATSREWIMNTEAFF.